The 2 T cell receptor beta chains given below trace back to one sample, sequenced in a study of blood T cells in healthy people across ages. Through a sample-barcoded 5' primer and a J-beta primer mix, a second PCR was run for 7 to 11 cycles. TCRdb re-called the 5' RACE reads with MiXCR, one entry per CDR3 protein. Of over 450,000 distinct CDR3 sequences listed, approximately 25% were seen once; the top ten hold just under 9%. This sample also belongs to another study, concerning T cells of mothers and their children.

Sequences were obtained from blood. All receptors come from a boy aged 5-17 years in good health.

V usage is TRBV29-1 and J usage is TRBJ2-3; D remains unclear. Trimming left V 3 bases short and J 2 bases short, with 18 bases between. Germline V CDR1 and CDR2: SQVTM, ANQGSEA. The CDR3 runs to 16 residues. This CDR3 reads CSVDLVAEALTDTQYF. The CDR3 DNA is TGCAGCGTTGATCTGGTTGCTGAAGCTCTCACAGATACGCAGTATTTT.

The gene calls are TRBV4-1 and TRBJ2-4; TRBD1 or TRBD2 may be the D gene (5 bases each). The germline gives CDR1 MGHRA, CDR2 YSYEKL. The V gene lost 3 bases and the J gene lost 4 bases, with 22 bases spanning the gap. The CDR3 covers 18 residues. CDR3 sequence reads: CASSHPSSTPGLKNIQYF. CDR3 in DNA: TGCGCCAGCAGCCACCCTAGCTCAACGCCAGGGTTGAAAAACATTCAGTACTTC.